A selection of T cell receptor beta chains follows, all from one sample in a study of blood T cell repertoires in COVID-19. Libraries were prepared by immunoSEQ multiplex PCR; TCRdb keeps only in-frame clonotypes and omits some of them. The table shows some 120,000 clones, with more than 75% occurring only once. The sequenced sample consisted of peripheral blood. Source of these receptors: a woman aged 55-69 years with acute or convalescent COVID-19. CDR3s include the opening cysteine and the closing phenylalanine or tryptophan. The order of the fields is V gene, D gene, J gene, CDR3 length, CDR3 DNA, CDR3 protein. D genes are given only for firm matches.

v_call: TRBV27; d_call: TRBD1; j_call: TRBJ2-2; cdr3_length: 16; cdr3_nt: TGTGCCAGCAGTCCCACGGACAGGGGTCCCCCCGGGGAGCTGTTTTTT; cdr3_aa: CASSPTDRGPPGELFF
v_call: TRBV29-1; d_call: TRBD1; j_call: TRBJ1-3; cdr3_length: 15; cdr3_nt: TGCAGCGTTGAAACCGGGACAGTCTCTGGAAACACCATATATTTT; cdr3_aa: CSVETGTVSGNTIYF
v_call: TRBV27; d_call: -; j_call: TRBJ2-2; cdr3_length: 14; cdr3_nt: TGTGCCAGCTCAGGACAGATAGACACCGGGGAGCTGTTTTTT; cdr3_aa: CASSGQIDTGELFF
v_call: TRBV19; d_call: -; j_call: TRBJ1-4; cdr3_length: 15; cdr3_nt: TGTGCCAGTAGTAGAGGAGAAACGGGTGATGAAAAACTGTTTTTT; cdr3_aa: CASSRGETGDEKLFF
v_call: TRBV7-3; d_call: TRBD1; j_call: TRBJ2-1; cdr3_length: 13; cdr3_nt: TGTGCCAGCAGCGCCCTTGACAGGGATGAGCAGTTCTTC; cdr3_aa: CASSALDRDEQFF
v_call: TRBV2; d_call: -; j_call: TRBJ1-3; cdr3_length: 15; cdr3_nt: TGTGCCAGCAGTGAACGGGGGGTCCCTGGAAACACCATATATTTT; cdr3_aa: CASSERGVPGNTIYF
v_call: TRBV19; d_call: TRBD1; j_call: TRBJ1-5; cdr3_length: 17; cdr3_nt: TGTGCCAGTAGCACCCTTCTCAGGACAGGGGGTGTTCAGCCCCAGCATTTT; cdr3_aa: CASSTLLRTGGVQPQHF
v_call: TRBV7-2; d_call: -; j_call: TRBJ2-1; cdr3_length: 13; cdr3_nt: TGTGCCAGCAGCTTGTCAGGGAAGCGTGAGCAGTTCTTC; cdr3_aa: CASSLSGKREQFF
v_call: TRBV19; d_call: TRBD2; j_call: TRBJ2-7; cdr3_length: 16; cdr3_nt: TGTGCCAGTAGTATACTCCGCGGGAGCCAGCCTCACGAGCAGTACTTC; cdr3_aa: CASSILRGSQPHEQYF
v_call: TRBV2; d_call: -; j_call: TRBJ2-5; cdr3_length: 11; cdr3_nt: TGTGCCAGCACAATAGAAGAGACCCAGTACTTC; cdr3_aa: CASTIEETQYF
v_call: TRBV11-3; d_call: -; j_call: TRBJ1-1; cdr3_length: 13; cdr3_nt: TGTGCCAGCAGCTTCCGTTTGACAGATGAAGCTTTCTTT; cdr3_aa: CASSFRLTDEAFF
v_call: TRBV6-6; d_call: TRBD1; j_call: TRBJ1-5; cdr3_length: 14; cdr3_nt: TGTGCCAGCAGGGAGGGACAGCAGGTTCAGCCCCAGCATTTT; cdr3_aa: CASREGQQVQPQHF
v_call: TRBV19; d_call: -; j_call: TRBJ2-5; cdr3_length: 13; cdr3_nt: TGTGCCAGTAGTCGAGCTCGCCAAGAGACCCAGTACTTC; cdr3_aa: CASSRARQETQYF
v_call: TRBV2; d_call: -; j_call: TRBJ2-2; cdr3_length: 15; cdr3_nt: TGTGCCAGCAGTACGCGCGGGGATGGCACCGGGGAGCTGTTTTTT; cdr3_aa: CASSTRGDGTGELFF
v_call: TRBV9; d_call: -; j_call: TRBJ1-2; cdr3_length: 17; cdr3_nt: TGTGCCAGCAGCCCTAGCTTCCAGTTCATTAGCGGCTATGGCTACACCTTC; cdr3_aa: CASSPSFQFISGYGYTF